What follows is one TCR beta chain and its context. The data are from a study of graft-versus-host responses after intestinal transplantation. Study details: Induction using anti-thymocyte globulin, followed by tacrolimus and steroids for around 3 years, was given to all recipients.

Produced via immunoSEQ multiplex PCR; TCRdb's table is partial and in-frame only. The sample carries 99,000 or so clones, roughly 88% recorded once. The sample consisted of PBMCs, taken 255 days after intestinal transplant. The source of this sequence is a human patient who received an intestinal transplant, so some T cells may come from the graft donor.

The CDR3 here is CAISESSRDSQETQYF. The DNA for the CDR3 is TGTGCCATCAGTGAGTCCTCCCGGGATTCTCAAGAGACCCAGTACTTC. This chain joins TRBV10-3 and TRBJ2-5; the D gene is possibly TRBD2 (5 bases). The ends were cut back, 0 bases at V and 2 bases at J, with 13 bases in the middle. Germline V CDR1 and CDR2: ENHRY, SYGVKD. CDR3 length: 16 residues.